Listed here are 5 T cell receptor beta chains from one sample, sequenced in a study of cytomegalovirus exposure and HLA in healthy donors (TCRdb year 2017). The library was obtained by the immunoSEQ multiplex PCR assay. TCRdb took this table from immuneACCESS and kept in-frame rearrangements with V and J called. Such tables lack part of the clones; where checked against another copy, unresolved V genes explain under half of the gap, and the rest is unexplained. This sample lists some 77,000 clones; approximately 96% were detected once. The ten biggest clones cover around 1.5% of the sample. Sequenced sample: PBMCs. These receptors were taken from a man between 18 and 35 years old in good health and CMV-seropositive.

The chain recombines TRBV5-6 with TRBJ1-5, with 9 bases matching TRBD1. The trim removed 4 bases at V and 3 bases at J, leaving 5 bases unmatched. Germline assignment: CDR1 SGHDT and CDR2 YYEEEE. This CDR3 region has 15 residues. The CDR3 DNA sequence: TGTGCCAGCAGCGAGGGACAGGGTAACAATCAGCCCCAGCATTTT. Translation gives CASSEGQGNNQPQHF.

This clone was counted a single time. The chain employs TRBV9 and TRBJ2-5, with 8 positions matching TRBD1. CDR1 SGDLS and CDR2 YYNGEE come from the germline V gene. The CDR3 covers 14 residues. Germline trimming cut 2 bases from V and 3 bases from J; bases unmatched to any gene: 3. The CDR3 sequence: CASSVQTGEETQYF. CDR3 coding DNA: TGTGCCAGCAGCGTTCAGACAGGGGAAGAGACCCAGTACTTC.

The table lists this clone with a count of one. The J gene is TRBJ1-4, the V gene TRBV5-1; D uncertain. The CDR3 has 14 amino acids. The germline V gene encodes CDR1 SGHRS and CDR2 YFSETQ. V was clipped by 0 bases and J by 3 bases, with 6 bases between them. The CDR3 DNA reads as TGCGCCAGCAGCTTGGGGAGGGCTAATGAAAAACTGTTTTTT. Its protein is CASSLGRANEKLFF.

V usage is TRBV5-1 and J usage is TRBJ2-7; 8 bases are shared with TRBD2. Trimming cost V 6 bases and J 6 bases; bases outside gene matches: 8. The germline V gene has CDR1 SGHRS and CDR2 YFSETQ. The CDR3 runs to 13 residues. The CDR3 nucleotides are TGCGCCAGCACCGGGACTAGAGGATCCGAGCAGTACTTC. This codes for CASTGTRGSEQYF.

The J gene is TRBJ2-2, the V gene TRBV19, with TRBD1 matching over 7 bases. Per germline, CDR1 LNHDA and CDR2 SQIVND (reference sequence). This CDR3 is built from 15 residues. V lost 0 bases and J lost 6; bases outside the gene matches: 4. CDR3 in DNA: TGTGCCAGTAGTATAGATGGGACAGAATCCGGGGAGCTGTTTTTT. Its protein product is CASSIDGTESGELFF.